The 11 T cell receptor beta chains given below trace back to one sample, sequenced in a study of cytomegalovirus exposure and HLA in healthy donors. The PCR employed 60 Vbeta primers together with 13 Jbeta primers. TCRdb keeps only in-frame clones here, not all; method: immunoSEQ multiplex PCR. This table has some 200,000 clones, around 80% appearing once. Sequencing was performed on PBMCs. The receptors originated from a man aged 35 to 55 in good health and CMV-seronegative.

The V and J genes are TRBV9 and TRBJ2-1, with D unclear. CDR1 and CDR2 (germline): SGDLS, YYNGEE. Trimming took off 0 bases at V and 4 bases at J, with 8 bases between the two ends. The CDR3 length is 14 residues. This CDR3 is CASSVGRIYNEQFF. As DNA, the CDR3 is TGTGCCAGCAGCGTAGGGCGGATTTACAATGAGCAGTTCTTC.

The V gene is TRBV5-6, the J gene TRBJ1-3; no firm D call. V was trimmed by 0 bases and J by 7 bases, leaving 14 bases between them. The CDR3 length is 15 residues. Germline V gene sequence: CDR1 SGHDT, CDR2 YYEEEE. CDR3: CASSLGLSETNTIYF. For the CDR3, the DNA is TGTGCCAGCAGCTTGGGTCTCTCGGAGACGAACACCATATATTTT.

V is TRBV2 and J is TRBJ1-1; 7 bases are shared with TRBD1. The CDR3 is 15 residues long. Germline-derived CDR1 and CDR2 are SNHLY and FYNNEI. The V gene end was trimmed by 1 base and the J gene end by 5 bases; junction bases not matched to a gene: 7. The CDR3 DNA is TGTGCCAGCAGTGAAGAAGGGGGCGCGTGGACTGAAGCTTTCTTT. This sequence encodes CASSEEGGAWTEAFF.

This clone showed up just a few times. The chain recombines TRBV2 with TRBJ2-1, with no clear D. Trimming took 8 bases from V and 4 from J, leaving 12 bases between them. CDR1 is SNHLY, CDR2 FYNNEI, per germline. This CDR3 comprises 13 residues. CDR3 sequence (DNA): TGTGCCAGCTGCTCAGAACCTTACAATGAGCAGTTCTTC. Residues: CASCSEPYNEQFF.

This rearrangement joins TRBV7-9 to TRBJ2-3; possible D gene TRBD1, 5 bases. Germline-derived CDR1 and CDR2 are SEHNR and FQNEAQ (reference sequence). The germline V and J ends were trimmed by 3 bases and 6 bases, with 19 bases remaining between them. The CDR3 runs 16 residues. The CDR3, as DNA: TGTGCCAGCAGCTTTCGGGCCGACAGAACAGCGGATACGCAGTATTTT. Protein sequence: CASSFRADRTADTQYF.

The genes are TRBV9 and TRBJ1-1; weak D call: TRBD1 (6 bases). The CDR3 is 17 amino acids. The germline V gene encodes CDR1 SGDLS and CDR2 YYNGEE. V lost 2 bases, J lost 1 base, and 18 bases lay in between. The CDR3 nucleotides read TGTGCCAGCAGCGTCGACCGCGGGGGCGGTTGGAACACTGAAGCTTTCTTT. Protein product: CASSVDRGGGWNTEAFF.

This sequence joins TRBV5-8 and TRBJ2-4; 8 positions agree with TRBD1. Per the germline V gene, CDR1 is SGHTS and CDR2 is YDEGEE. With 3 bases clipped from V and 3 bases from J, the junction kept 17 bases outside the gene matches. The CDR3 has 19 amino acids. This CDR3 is CASSWKEQGVTRVKNIQYF. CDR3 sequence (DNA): TGTGCCAGCAGCTGGAAGGAACAGGGGGTGACGAGAGTCAAAAACATTCAGTACTTC.

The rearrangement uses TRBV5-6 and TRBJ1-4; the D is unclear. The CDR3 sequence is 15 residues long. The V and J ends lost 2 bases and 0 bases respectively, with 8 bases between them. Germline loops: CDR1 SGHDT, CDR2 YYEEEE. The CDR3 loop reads CASSLTGATNEKLFF. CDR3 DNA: TGTGCCAGCAGCTTAACCGGTGCAACTAATGAAAAACTGTTTTTT.

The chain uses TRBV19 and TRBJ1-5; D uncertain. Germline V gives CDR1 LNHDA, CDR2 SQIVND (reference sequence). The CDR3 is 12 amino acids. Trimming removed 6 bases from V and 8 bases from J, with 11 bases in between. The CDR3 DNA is TGTGCCAGTAGCTATTCCGTTGAGCCCCAGCATTTT. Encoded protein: CASSYSVEPQHF.

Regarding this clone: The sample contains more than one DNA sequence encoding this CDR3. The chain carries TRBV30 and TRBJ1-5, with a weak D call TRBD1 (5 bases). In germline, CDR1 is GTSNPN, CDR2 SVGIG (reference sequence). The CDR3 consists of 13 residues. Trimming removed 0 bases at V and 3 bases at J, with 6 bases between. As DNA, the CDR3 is TGTGCCTGGAGTGTACAGGTCAATCAGCCCCAGCATTTT. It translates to CAWSVQVNQPQHF. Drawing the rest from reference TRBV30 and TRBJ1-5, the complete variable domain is SQTIHQWPATLVQPVGSPLSLECTVEGTSNPNLYWYRQAAGRGLQLLFYSVGIGQISSEVPQNLSASRPQDRQFILSSKKLLLSDSGFYLCAWSVQVNQPQHFGDGTRLSIL.

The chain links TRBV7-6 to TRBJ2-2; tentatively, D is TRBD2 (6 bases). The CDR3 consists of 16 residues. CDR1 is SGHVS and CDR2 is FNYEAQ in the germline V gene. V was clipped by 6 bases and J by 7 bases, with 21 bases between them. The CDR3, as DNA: TGTGCCAGCAGTTCCTTAGCGGCCGGGGTCGACGGGGAGCTGTTTTTT. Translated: CASSSLAAGVDGELFF.